Listed here are 29 T cell receptor beta chains from one sample, sequenced in a study of tumor T cells in aggressive B-cell lymphoma. The table came from immunoSEQ multiplex PCR; TCRdb's copy has only in-frame clones and leaves some out. The sample lists about 840 clones, 80% to 85% seen once, with roughly 6.4% in the top ten. Material for sequencing was tumor tissue. The receptors derive from an adult with diffuse large B cell lymphoma.

On this clone: The same CDR3 arises from other DNA sequences in this sample as well. This chain joins TRBV6-5 and TRBJ2-2; D gene uncertain. V lost 3 bases to trimming and J lost 5 bases, with 13 bases between them. This CDR3 has 15 amino acids. Germline V gene lookup returns CDR1 MNHEY and CDR2 SVGAGI. The CDR3 loop reads CASSYGLSRTGELFF. DNA for the CDR3: TGTGCCAGCAGTTATGGGCTATCAAGGACCGGGGAGCTGTTTTTT.

This clone was observed a few times. The chain is built from TRBV11-3 and TRBJ2-1; 7 positions match TRBD2. Germline loops: CDR1 SGHNT, CDR2 YENEEA. Losses at the gene ends were 0 bases for V and 12 bases for J; bases not matched to a gene: 8. The CDR3 contains 14 residues. CDR3 DNA: TGTGCCAGCAGCTTAGATCTCGGGACGGGGGGGCAGTTCTTC. Residues: CASSLDLGTGGQFF.

In this sample, this clone turned up a few times. The chain links TRBV25-1 to TRBJ1-2, with D possibly being TRBD1 (5 bases). V lost 4 bases and J 8 bases, leaving 11 bases between the germline ends. CDR1 and CDR2 from the germline V gene are MGHDK and SYGVNS. This CDR3 region has 12 residues. The DNA of the CDR3 is TGTGCCAGCAGTGCCCAGGGTATAGGCTACACCTTC. Protein: CASSAQGIGYTF.

This rearrangement joins TRBV2 to TRBJ1-4; unclear D gene. Germline V gene lookup returns CDR1 SNHLY and CDR2 FYNNEI. The V end was cut by 6 bases, the J end by 0 bases, with 11 bases between. The CDR3 has 15 amino acids. The CDR3 DNA is TGTGCCAGCAGGATAAAGGAGGCAACTAATGAAAAACTGTTTTTT. It translates to CASRIKEATNEKLFF.

The CDR3 spells CASSSQTETRPYEQYF. In DNA, the CDR3 is TGTGCCAGCAGCTCACAAACAGAGACTAGGCCCTACGAGCAGTACTTC. The chain links TRBV5-6 to TRBJ2-7, with D tentatively TRBD2 (6 bases). The germline gives CDR1 SGHDT, CDR2 YYEEEE. V was pared by 3 bases and J by 2 bases, with 18 bases between. The CDR3 spans 16 residues.

The chain employs TRBV25-1 and TRBJ2-1; 9 bases are shared with TRBD2. Trimming took 2 bases from V and 6 from J; bases not matched to a gene: 8. CDR1 and CDR2 (germline): MGHDK, SYGVNS. The CDR3 has 16 amino acids. The CDR3 DNA follows: TGTGCCAGCAGTGAACCGGGACTAGCAACCTGCAATGAGCAGTTCTTC. It yields the protein CASSEPGLATCNEQFF.

The chain combines TRBV9 with TRBJ2-3; no definite D call. V lost 0 bases to trimming and J lost 1 base, with 9 bases between them. CDR1 SGDLS and CDR2 YYNGEE come from the germline V gene. The CDR3 extends over 15 amino acids. CDR3 coding DNA: TGTGCCAGCAGCGTAGATGCGGTAGGCACAGATACGCAGTATTTT. It codes for CASSVDAVGTDTQYF. Drawing the rest from reference TRBV9 and TRBJ2-3, the complete variable domain is DSGVTQTPKHLITATGQRVTLRCSPRSGDLSVYWYQQSLDQGLQFLIQYYNGEERAKGNILERFSAQQFPDLHSELNLSSLELGDSALYFCASSVDAVGTDTQYFGPGTRLTVL.

The chain carries TRBV14 and TRBJ2-7, with 7 nucleotides matching TRBD1. Germline values: CDR1 SGHDN, CDR2 FVKESK. The CDR3 contains 14 residues. After removal of 6 bases from V and 4 bases from J, the junction contained 9 bases not matched to a gene. CDR3 amino acids: CASRSTGAVYEQYF. DNA of the CDR3: TGTGCCAGCAGATCTACAGGGGCGGTTTACGAGCAGTACTTC.

This clone was seen just once. This chain links TRBV27 with TRBJ2-1; D not resolved. Germline V gives CDR1 MNHEY, CDR2 SMNVEV (reference sequence). The CDR3 contains 13 residues. The V end was cut by 5 bases, the J end by 5 bases, with 10 bases between. DNA of the CDR3: TGTGCCAGCAGTCTGAGATCCCACAATGAGCAGTTCTTC. Its protein is CASSLRSHNEQFF.

The chain has TRBV30 and TRBJ2-7; 10 bases are shared with TRBD1. The V gene end was trimmed by 5 bases and the J gene end by 2 bases; junction bases not matched to a gene: 0. Germline V gene data show CDR1 as GTSNPN and CDR2 as SVGIG (reference sequence). This CDR3 is 12 amino acids long. The CDR3 region is CAWGQGAYEQYF. In nucleotides, the CDR3 is TGTGCCTGGGGACAGGGGGCCTACGAGCAGTACTTC.

This clone was seen just once. V is TRBV6-1 and J is TRBJ2-6; TRBD1 agrees at 8 bases. After removal of 4 bases from V and 0 bases from J, the junction contained 8 bases not matched to a gene. Germline V gene lookup returns CDR1 MNHNS and CDR2 SASEGT. This CDR3 is built from 18 residues. The chain's CDR3 is CASSVSGQDLSGANVLTF. Written as DNA, the CDR3 is TGTGCCAGCAGTGTCTCGGGACAGGACCTCTCTGGGGCCAACGTCCTGACTTTC.

The J gene is TRBJ2-1, the V gene TRBV25-1, with 11 nucleotides matching TRBD2. Germline V CDR1 and CDR2: MGHDK, SYGVNS. There are 16 residues in the CDR3. Trimming removed 1 base from V and 8 bases from J; junction bases left unmatched: 7. The CDR3 loop reads CASSESSGRQGDEQFF. CDR3 bases: TGTGCCAGCAGTGAATCTAGCGGGAGGCAGGGGGATGAGCAGTTCTTC.

The genes are TRBV27 and TRBJ2-7; TRBD1 aligns across 8 bases. The CDR3 is 14 residues long. Per the germline V gene, CDR1 is MNHEY and CDR2 is SMNVEV (reference sequence). V gave up 6 bases and J gave up 2 bases; unmatched junction bases: 6. In nucleotides, the CDR3 is TGTGCCAGCAGGACGGACAGGGTCCCCTACGAGCAGTACTTC. Translation: CASRTDRVPYEQYF.

The J gene is TRBJ2-5, the V gene TRBV5-6; TRBD1 might be the D (5 bases). V lost 2 bases and J lost 6, with 11 bases in between. This CDR3 contains 13 residues. Germline CDR1 and CDR2: SGHDT and YYEEEE. The chain's CDR3 is CASSFRAGKTQYF. As DNA, the CDR3 is TGTGCCAGCAGCTTCAGGGCAGGGAAGACCCAGTACTTC.

CDR3 residues: CATPPLAEYNEQFF. In nucleotides, the CDR3 is TGTGCCACTCCTCCACTAGCGGAATACAATGAGCAGTTCTTC. The rearrangement links TRBV6-4 to TRBJ2-1; TRBD2 aligns across 8 bases. CDR1 and CDR2 (germline): MRHNA, SNTAGT. V lost 10 bases to trimming and J lost 4 bases; unmatched junction nucleotides: 9. This CDR3 comprises 14 residues.

The chain combines TRBV19 with TRBJ2-2; TRBD1 might be the D (6 bases). The germline V gene has CDR1 LNHDA and CDR2 SQIVND (reference sequence). V was shortened by 7 bases and J by 6 bases, with 12 bases between the two germline ends. The CDR3 length is 13 residues. The CDR3, as DNA: TGTGCCAGTAACGAACAGGGAGCCGGGGAGCTGTTTTTT. Amino acids: CASNEQGAGELFF.

V and J are TRBV18 and TRBJ2-1; 12 bases fit TRBD2. Germline CDR1 is KGHSH and CDR2 is LQKENI. This CDR3 spans 13 amino acids. The J segment lost 8 bases and the V segment lost 7 bases, leaving 3 bases of the junction unmatched. DNA for the CDR3: TGTGCCAGCTTGGGACTAGCGGGCGATGAGCAGTTCTTC. It yields the protein CASLGLAGDEQFF.

V and J are TRBV7-8 and TRBJ1-2; 8 bases are shared with TRBD1. The trim removed 3 bases at V and 7 bases at J, leaving 4 bases unmatched. Germline V gives CDR1 SGHVS, CDR2 FQNEAQ. This CDR3 is built from 13 residues. In nucleotides, the CDR3 is TGTGCCAGCAGCTTCCAGGGGGCGCTTGGCTACACCTTC. Translation: CASSFQGALGYTF.

This clone showed up just a few times. The genes are TRBV5-4 and TRBJ2-7; TRBD2 matches 7 bases. V trimming: 3 bases; J trimming: 4 bases; junction bases outside the gene matches: 10. From germline, CDR1 is SGHNT and CDR2 YYREEE (reference sequence). The CDR3 runs to 15 residues. CDR3 in amino acids: CASSYGAGFPYEQYF. In DNA, the CDR3 is TGTGCCAGCAGCTATGGAGCGGGATTCCCGTACGAGCAGTACTTC.

The V and J genes are TRBV9 and TRBJ2-5; D gene ambiguous. The V and J ends lost 0 bases and 3 bases respectively, with 6 bases between them. Germline-derived CDR1 and CDR2 are SGDLS and YYNGEE. There are 13 residues in the CDR3. CDR3 bases: TGTGCCAGCAGCGTAGACCGGGAAGAGACCCAGTACTTC. Its translation is CASSVDREETQYF.

The chain has TRBV27 and TRBJ1-1; a possible D gene is TRBD1 (6 bases). Germline values: CDR1 MNHEY, CDR2 SMNVEV (reference sequence). The CDR3 covers 14 residues. V was cut by 5 bases and J by 6 bases, with 16 bases left in between. CDR3: CASSTDSSLPEAFF. The CDR3 DNA follows: TGTGCCAGCAGTACGGACAGTTCCCTCCCTGAAGCTTTCTTT.

The chain couples TRBV7-8 to TRBJ1-1; tentatively, D is TRBD1 (6 bases). Trimming stripped 1 base from V and 5 bases from J, with 11 bases between. The CDR3 contains 14 residues. Germline V gene sequence: CDR1 SGHVS, CDR2 FQNEAQ. The CDR3 here is CASSLGGRGTEAFF. CDR3 nucleotide sequence: TGTGCCAGCAGCTTAGGGGGGCGCGGAACTGAAGCTTTCTTT.

The chain couples TRBV25-1 to TRBJ1-2; D might be TRBD1 (5 bases). CDR1 and CDR2 from the germline V gene are MGHDK and SYGVNS. The CDR3 runs to 14 residues. Trimming removed 1 base at V and 3 bases at J, with 9 bases between. The CDR3 nucleotides read TGTGCCAGCAGTGAATCGGGGGACCACTATGGCTACACCTTC. This codes for CASSESGDHYGYTF.

With respect to this clone: Other DNA sequences of this sample code for an identical CDR3. V gene TRBV28 combines with J gene TRBJ1-5; D is possibly TRBD1 (5 bases). The CDR3 totals 14 residues. Germline V lookup: CDR1 MDHEN, CDR2 SYDVKM. Trimming took off 5 bases at V and 7 bases at J, with 15 bases between the two ends. The CDR3 region is CASSIRSSGQPQHF. CDR3 nucleotide sequence: TGTGCCAGCAGTATAAGATCCTCAGGGCAGCCCCAGCATTTT.

The chain recombines TRBV5-1 with TRBJ2-1; 8 bases map to TRBD2. The J segment lost 2 bases and the V segment lost 4 bases, leaving 5 bases of the junction unmatched. Germline CDR1 reads SGHRS; CDR2 reads YFSETQ. This CDR3 region has 15 residues. This CDR3 is CASSARGGTYNEQFF. The CDR3 DNA sequence: TGCGCCAGCAGCGCTCGGGGGGGAACCTACAATGAGCAGTTCTTC.

The chain combines TRBV5-4 with TRBJ2-5, with 8 positions matching TRBD2. Germline CDR1 is SGHNT and CDR2 is YYREEE (reference sequence). The V and J ends lost 4 bases and 2 bases, in that order; junction bases with no gene match: 7. This CDR3 region has 15 residues. This chain's CDR3 is CASSIGLAGQETQYF. The DNA for the CDR3 is TGTGCCAGCAGCATTGGACTAGCAGGACAAGAGACCCAGTACTTC.

V usage is TRBV28 and J usage is TRBJ2-3; 9 bases are a match to TRBD2. This CDR3 has 15 residues. The trim removed 3 bases at V and 6 bases at J, leaving 7 bases unmatched. The V gene's germline CDR1 is MDHEN and CDR2 SYDVKM. CDR3: CASSFPAGGPDTQYF. The CDR3 DNA reads as TGTGCCAGCAGTTTCCCGGCGGGAGGGCCGGATACGCAGTATTTT.

This rearrangement joins TRBV6-5 to TRBJ2-1; TRBD1 aligns across 8 bases. V shed 6 bases, J shed 7 bases, and the junction held 5 bases outside the gene matches. The CDR3 spans 13 residues. Germline CDR1 MNHEY, CDR2 SVGAGI. The CDR3: CASSRRGRNEQFF. DNA for the CDR3: TGTGCCAGCAGCCGCAGGGGGCGGAATGAGCAGTTCTTC.

The chain joins TRBV9 to TRBJ1-2; 7 bases match TRBD1. CDR3 length: 13 amino acids. The germline V gene encodes CDR1 SGDLS and CDR2 YYNGEE. V lost 0 bases and J lost 7; bases outside the gene matches: 3. The CDR3 region is CASSVGQGSGYTF. In DNA, the CDR3 is TGTGCCAGCAGCGTAGGACAGGGAAGTGGCTACACCTTC.